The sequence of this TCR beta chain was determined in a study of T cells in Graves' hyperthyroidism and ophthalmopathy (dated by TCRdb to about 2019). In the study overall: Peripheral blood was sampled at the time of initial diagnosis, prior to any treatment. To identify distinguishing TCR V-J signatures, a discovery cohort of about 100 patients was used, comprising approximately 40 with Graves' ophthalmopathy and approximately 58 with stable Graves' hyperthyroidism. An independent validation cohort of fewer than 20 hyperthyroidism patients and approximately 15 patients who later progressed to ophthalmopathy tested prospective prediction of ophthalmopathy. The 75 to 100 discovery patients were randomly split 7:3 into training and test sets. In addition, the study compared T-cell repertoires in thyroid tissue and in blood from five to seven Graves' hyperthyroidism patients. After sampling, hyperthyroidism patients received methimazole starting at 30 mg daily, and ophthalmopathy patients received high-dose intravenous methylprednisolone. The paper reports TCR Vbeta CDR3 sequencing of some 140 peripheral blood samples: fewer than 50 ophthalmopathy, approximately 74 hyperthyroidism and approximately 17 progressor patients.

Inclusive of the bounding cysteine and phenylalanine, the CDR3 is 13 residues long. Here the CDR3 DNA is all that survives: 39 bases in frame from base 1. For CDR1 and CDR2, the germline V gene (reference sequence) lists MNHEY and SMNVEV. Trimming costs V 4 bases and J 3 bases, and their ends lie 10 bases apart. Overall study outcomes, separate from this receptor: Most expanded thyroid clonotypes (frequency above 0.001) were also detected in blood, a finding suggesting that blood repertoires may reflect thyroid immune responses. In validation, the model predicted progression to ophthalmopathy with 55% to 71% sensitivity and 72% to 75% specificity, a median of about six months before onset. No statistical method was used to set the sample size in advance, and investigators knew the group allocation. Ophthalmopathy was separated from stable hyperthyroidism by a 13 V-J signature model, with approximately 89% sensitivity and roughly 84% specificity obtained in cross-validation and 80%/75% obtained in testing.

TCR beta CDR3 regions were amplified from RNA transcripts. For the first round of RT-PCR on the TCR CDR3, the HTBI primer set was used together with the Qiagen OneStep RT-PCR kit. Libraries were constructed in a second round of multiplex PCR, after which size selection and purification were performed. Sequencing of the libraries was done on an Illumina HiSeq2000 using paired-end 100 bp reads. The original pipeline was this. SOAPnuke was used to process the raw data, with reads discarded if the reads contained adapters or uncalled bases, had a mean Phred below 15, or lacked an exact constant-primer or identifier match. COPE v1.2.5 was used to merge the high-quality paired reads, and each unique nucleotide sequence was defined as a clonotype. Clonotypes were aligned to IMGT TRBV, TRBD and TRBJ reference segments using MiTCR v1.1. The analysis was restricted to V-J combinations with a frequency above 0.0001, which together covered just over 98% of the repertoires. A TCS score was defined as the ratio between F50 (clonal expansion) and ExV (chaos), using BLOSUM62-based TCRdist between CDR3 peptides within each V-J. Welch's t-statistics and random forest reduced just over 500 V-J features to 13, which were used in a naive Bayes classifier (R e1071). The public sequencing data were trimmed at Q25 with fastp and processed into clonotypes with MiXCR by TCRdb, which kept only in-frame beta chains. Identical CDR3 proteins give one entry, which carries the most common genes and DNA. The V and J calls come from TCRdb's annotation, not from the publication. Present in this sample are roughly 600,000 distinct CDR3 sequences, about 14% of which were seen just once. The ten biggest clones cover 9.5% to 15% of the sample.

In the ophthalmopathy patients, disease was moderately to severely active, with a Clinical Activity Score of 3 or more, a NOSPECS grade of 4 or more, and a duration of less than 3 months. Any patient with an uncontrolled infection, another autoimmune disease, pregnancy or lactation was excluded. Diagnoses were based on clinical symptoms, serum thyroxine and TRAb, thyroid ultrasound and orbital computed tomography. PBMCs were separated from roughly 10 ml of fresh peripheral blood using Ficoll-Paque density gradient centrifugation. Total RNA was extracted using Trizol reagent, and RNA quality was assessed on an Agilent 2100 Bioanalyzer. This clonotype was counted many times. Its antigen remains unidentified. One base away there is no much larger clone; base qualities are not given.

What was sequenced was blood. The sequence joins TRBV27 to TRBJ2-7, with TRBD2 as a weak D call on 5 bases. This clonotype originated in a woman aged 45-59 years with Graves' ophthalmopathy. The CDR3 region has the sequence CASSSNSDYEQYF. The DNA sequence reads TGTGCCAGCAGTTCCAATAGCGACTACGAGCAGTACTTC.